This T cell receptor beta chain was captured by sequencing in a study of T-cell memory formation after mild COVID-19. Overall study results and limits: Mostly located in CM and EM were contracting CD4+ clones, with contracting CD8+ clones located in EMRA.

TCRdb used MiXCR to reprocess the 5' RACE reads, holding one entry per CDR3 protein. The table includes 350,000 to 500,000 distinct CDR3 sequences, 23% detected once. Germline CDR1 is LGHNA and CDR2 is YNFKEQ. The CDR3 is 16 amino acids. V shed 3 bases and J 2 bases; nucleotides not matched to a gene: 6. Notes on this clonotype: Antigen: not known.

This chain links TRBV4-2 with TRBJ2-5; 10 nucleotides agree with TRBD2. The sequenced sample consisted of PBMCs or a T cell subset sorted from them (not recorded which). The receptor's source is an adult woman who had mild COVID-19 (a few samples of this study predate the infection). Cell type and time point are not known. The CDR3 region has the DNA TGTGCCAGCAGCCAGCCTAGCGGGAGAGTACAAGAGACCCAGTACTTC. Encoded protein: CASSQPSGRVQETQYF.